Reported below is one TCR beta chain. Its antigen is undetermined. Germline trimming cut 8 bases from V and 5 bases from J; bases unmatched to any gene: 5. The germline V gene has CDR1 MNHEY and CDR2 SVGAGI. The CDR3 runs to 13 residues. Generated by immunoSEQ multiplex PCR, the TCRdb table keeps only in-frame clones and is missing some. The data hold 90,000 to 120,000 clones, with roughly 87% observed a single time. The record originates from a study of T cell responses to AZD1222 COVID-19 vaccine. Background on the study: Pooled together were second doses at about 4 or about 12 weeks.

Broader study findings: Breadth and depth of Spike-specific TCRs rose after two AZD1222 doses.

The source material was peripheral blood, sampled on day 0 of AZD1222 vaccination. The chain joins TRBV6-5 to TRBJ1-2; TRBD1 matches 10 bases. The clonotype originates from an adult in good health. Here the CDR3 reads CASGDRGLYGYTF. Here the CDR3 DNA reads TGTGCCAGCGGGGACAGGGGATTATATGGCTACACCTTC.